A single sample is the source of the 26 T cell receptor beta chains below, sequenced in a study of T cell responses to AZD1222 COVID-19 vaccine. Clones were sequenced by immunoSEQ multiplex PCR, and TCRdb holds only the in-frame ones, with some missing. The table includes about 68,000 clones, about 80% detected once. The sequences come from peripheral blood, collected on day 0 of AZD1222 vaccination. These receptors came from an adult in good health.

A single count supports this clone. V usage is TRBV3-1 (or the pseudogene TRBV3-2) and J usage is TRBJ1-3; D gene ambiguous. The germline CDR1 and CDR2 sequences are LGHDT and YNNKEL (reference sequence). Trimming took 6 bases from V and 4 from J, leaving 10 bases between them. The CDR3 sequence is 13 residues long. As DNA, the CDR3 is TGTGCCAGCAGTCAACTTGCGGGAAACACCATATATTTT. It translates to CASSQLAGNTIYF.

V and J are TRBV18 and TRBJ1-4; D is unresolved. V lost 6 bases, J lost 8 bases, and 13 bases lay in between. This CDR3 spans 13 amino acids. In germline, CDR1 is KGHSH, CDR2 LQKENI. This chain's CDR3 is CASSPSLTEKLFF. As DNA, the CDR3 is TGTGCCAGCTCTCCTTCGCTGACAGAAAAACTGTTTTTT.

The chain employs TRBV7-9 and TRBJ2-7, with D perhaps matching TRBD1 or TRBD2 (5 bases each). Trimming pared 3 bases from V and 4 bases from J, leaving 10 bases between. CDR3 length: 13 residues. Germline loops: CDR1 SEHNR, CDR2 FQNEAQ (reference sequence). The CDR3 sequence is CASSLRGEYEQYF. The CDR3 DNA follows: TGTGCCAGCAGCTTGAGGGGAGAGTACGAGCAGTACTTC.

This clone was observed a handful of times. The CDR3 protein is CASSLGFPTSGGNRYEQYF. DNA of the CDR3: TGTGCCAGCAGCCTGGGCTTCCCGACTAGCGGGGGCAACCGGTACGAGCAGTACTTC. The chain employs TRBV4-2 and TRBJ2-7, with 12 bases that match TRBD2. Germline V CDR1 and CDR2: LGHNA, YNFKEQ. The CDR3 sequence is 19 residues long. Germline trimming cut 4 bases from V and 4 bases from J; bases unmatched to any gene: 17.

The rearrangement uses TRBV6-1 and TRBJ1-1, with D perhaps matching TRBD1 (6 bases). CDR1 is MNHNS and CDR2 is SASEGT in the germline V gene. The germline V and J ends were trimmed by 2 bases and 4 bases, with 8 bases remaining between them. This CDR3 is built from 13 residues. The CDR3 region has the DNA TGTGCCAGCAGTGAACAGGGGACCACTGAAGCTTTCTTT. It is translated as CASSEQGTTEAFF.

This clone is medium-sized in the sample. The rearrangement uses TRBV11-2 and TRBJ1-3, with no clear D. The germline gives CDR1 SGHAT, CDR2 FQNNGV. V was clipped by 0 bases and J by 4 bases, with 10 bases between them. CDR3 length: 15 amino acids. The CDR3 coding sequence is TGTGCCAGCAGCTTAGAGGCACTTCTAGGAAACACCATATATTTT. Translation gives CASSLEALLGNTIYF.

The chain is built from TRBV4-3 and TRBJ1-6, with TRBD1 matching 7 bases. With 0 bases clipped from V and 12 bases from J, the junction kept 14 bases outside the gene matches. This CDR3 is 17 amino acids long. CDR1 LGHNA and CDR2 YSLEER come from the germline V gene. The CDR3 spells CASSQEELRGRELPLHF. In DNA form, the CDR3 reads TGCGCCAGCAGCCAAGAGGAACTCAGGGGGAGAGAGTTACCCCTCCACTTT.

This clone was counted between two and nine times. The chain employs TRBV30 and TRBJ1-1; the D gene is possibly TRBD1 (5 bases). The CDR3 has 13 residues. Per the germline V gene, CDR1 is GTSNPN and CDR2 is SVGIG (reference sequence). Trimming left V 2 bases short and J 6 bases short, with 13 bases between. CDR3 region: CAWSTTGGAEAFF. CDR3 nucleotides: TGTGCCTGGAGTACGACCGGGGGAGCTGAAGCTTTCTTT. Using reference TRBV30 and TRBJ1-1 for the parts outside the CDR3, the full variable domain is SQTIHQWPATLVQPVGSPLSLECTVEGTSNPNLYWYRQAAGRGLQLLFYSVGIGQISSEVPQNLSASRPQDRQFILSSKKLLLSDSGFYLCAWSTTGGAEAFFGQGTRLTVV.

The chain carries TRBV18 and TRBJ1-1; 8 bases are a match to TRBD1. Germline V CDR1 and CDR2: KGHSH, LQKENI. The V gene end was trimmed by 7 bases and the J gene end by 1 base; junction bases not matched to a gene: 5. This CDR3 region has 14 residues. CDR3 DNA: TGTGCCAGCTTGCCCGGACAGGGGAACACTGAAGCTTTCTTT. Amino acid sequence: CASLPGQGNTEAFF.

The chain couples TRBV5-4 to TRBJ2-3, with 15 bases identical to TRBD2. This CDR3 has 17 residues. After removal of 6 bases from V and 2 bases from J, the junction contained 7 bases not matched to a gene. CDR1 and CDR2 from the germline V gene are SGHNT and YYREEE (reference sequence). The CDR3 spells CASNRGLAGGYTDTQYF. CDR3 sequence (DNA): TGTGCCAGCAATAGGGGACTAGCGGGGGGTTACACAGATACGCAGTATTTT.

The V gene is TRBV18, the J gene TRBJ1-2; the D is unclear. This CDR3 is 15 amino acids long. The V and J ends lost 0 bases and 7 bases respectively, with 15 bases between them. Germline CDR1 and CDR2: KGHSH and LQKENI. The CDR3 bases are TGTGCCAGCTCACCACCTGGGATTCCCTCTCGTGGCTACACCTTC. Its protein product is CASSPPGIPSRGYTF.

This chain connects TRBV5-1 to TRBJ1-4, with no clear D. Germline-derived CDR1 and CDR2 are SGHRS and YFSETQ. The V gene lost 0 bases and the J gene lost 0 bases, with 9 bases spanning the gap. CDR3 length: 16 residues. CDR3: CASSLDRPATNEKLFF. CDR3 nucleotides: TGCGCCAGCAGCTTGGACAGACCAGCAACTAATGAAAAACTGTTTTTT.

This clone was counted once. This chain connects TRBV3-1 (or the pseudogene TRBV3-2) to TRBJ1-1; 7 positions match TRBD1. Germline V gene sequence: CDR1 LGHDT, CDR2 YNNKEL (reference sequence). The CDR3 is 15 amino acids. Trimming cost V 2 bases and J 1 base; bases outside gene matches: 4. In nucleotides, the CDR3 is TGTGCCAGCAGCCAATCCGGGACAGAGAACACTGAAGCTTTCTTT. This gives the protein CASSQSGTENTEAFF.

The chain recombines TRBV5-6 with TRBJ1-4; D not certain. Germline V gene lookup returns CDR1 SGHDT and CDR2 YYEEEE. The CDR3 has 12 residues. V shed 3 bases and J shed 4 bases, with 4 bases lying between them. The DNA of the CDR3 is TGTGCCAGCAGCTGGAATAATGAAAAACTGTTTTTT. Translation: CASSWNNEKLFF.

This rearrangement joins TRBV21-1 to TRBJ1-2; the table names TRBD1, a call not compared with the DNA. TRBV21-1 constitutes a pseudogene. The CDR3 totals 15 residues. In nucleotides, the CDR3 is TGTGCCAGCAGAAGGACAGGGGGTCTTAGCGATGGCTACACCTTC. It is translated as CASRRTGGLSDGYTF.

This clone has only a few counts. The J gene is TRBJ2-1, the V gene TRBV7-2; perhaps TRBD2 as D (6 bases). The germline gives CDR1 SGHTA, CDR2 FQGNSA. The V end lost 4 bases, the J end lost 2 bases, and 15 bases lay between the germline ends. The CDR3 contains 16 residues. The CDR3 bases are TGTGCCAGCAGCTCCGTAGCGGTGGTCGCCTACAATGAGCAGTTCTTC. Translating it yields CASSSVAVVAYNEQFF.

The genes are TRBV5-1 and TRBJ2-3; 7 positions match TRBD1. Losses at the gene ends were 1 base for V and 4 bases for J; bases not matched to a gene: 3. The germline V gene has CDR1 SGHRS and CDR2 YFSETQ. CDR3 length: 14 residues. The CDR3 reads CASSLRQGADTQYF. CDR3 bases: TGCGCCAGCAGCTTGCGGCAGGGGGCAGATACGCAGTATTTT.

V and J are TRBV2 and TRBJ1-5; D remains ambiguous. V lost 5 bases and J lost 4, with 18 bases in between. Germline CDR1 SNHLY, CDR2 FYNNEI. There are 16 residues in the CDR3. In DNA form, the CDR3 reads TGTGCCAGCAGTCCTCCTGTTGCGGGCGGGAATCAGCCCCAGCATTTT. Translation: CASSPPVAGGNQPQHF.

The CDR3 spells CASSPPREGAQYNSPLHF. In nucleotides, the CDR3 is TGTGCCAGCAGTCCCCCTCGAGAGGGGGCCCAATATAATTCACCCCTCCACTTT. The V call is TRBV27, the J call TRBJ1-6, with 7 bases lining up with TRBD1. The V segment lost 5 bases and the J segment 4 bases; nucleotides outside the gene matches: 14. Germline loops: CDR1 MNHEY, CDR2 SMNVEV (reference sequence). This CDR3 is 18 amino acids long.

The chain combines TRBV4-2 with TRBJ1-6; the D gene is possibly TRBD1 (5 bases). The CDR3 contains 21 residues. Trimming removed 4 bases at V and 0 bases at J, with 25 bases between. Germline V gene lookup returns CDR1 LGHNA and CDR2 YNFKEQ. The CDR3 reads CASSPMDRDYETSSYNSPLHF. The CDR3 DNA reads as TGTGCCAGCAGCCCCATGGACCGGGACTACGAAACAAGCTCCTATAATTCACCCCTCCACTTT.

The table lists this clone with a count of one. The chain has TRBV5-1 and TRBJ1-5, with 8 bases matching TRBD1. The CDR3 is 17 residues long. V lost 1 base to trimming and J lost 7 bases; unmatched junction nucleotides: 13. Germline CDR1 reads SGHRS; CDR2 reads YFSETQ. This CDR3 reads CASSLSPGTGFGQPQHF. In nucleotides, the CDR3 is TGCGCCAGCAGCTTGTCACCCGGGACAGGATTTGGACAGCCCCAGCATTTT.

The chain uses TRBV3-1 (or the pseudogene TRBV3-2) and TRBJ2-5; possibly TRBD2 for D (5 bases). Germline CDR1 reads LGHDT; CDR2 reads YNNKEL (reference sequence). CDR3 length equals 14 residues. The germline V and J ends were trimmed by 2 bases and 8 bases, with 15 bases remaining between them. The CDR3 bases are TGTGCCAGCAGCCAAAAGGGCGGGCCTGAAACCCAGTACTTC. Encoded protein: CASSQKGGPETQYF.

The chain employs TRBV19 and TRBJ1-5, with a tentative D call TRBD1 (5 bases). The length of the CDR3 is 12 residues. Looked up from germline, CDR1 is LNHDA and CDR2 is SQIVND (reference sequence). V lost 5 bases and J lost 5, with 7 bases in between. The CDR3 here is CASSQGHQPQHF. CDR3 sequence (DNA): TGTGCCAGTAGTCAGGGCCATCAGCCCCAGCATTTT.

The rearrangement uses TRBV18 and TRBJ1-5; D might be TRBD1 (5 bases). Germline V lookup: CDR1 KGHSH, CDR2 LQKENI. CDR3 length: 15 residues. The germline V and J ends were trimmed by 4 bases and 6 bases, with 16 bases remaining between them. The CDR3 bases are TGTGCCAGCTCACTCCGGGGCGACAGTTCTCAGCCCCAGCATTTT. Translation: CASSLRGDSSQPQHF.

This chain joins TRBV2 and TRBJ1-1; tentatively, D is TRBD1 (5 bases). The CDR3 sequence is 11 residues long. Germline V lookup: CDR1 SNHLY, CDR2 FYNNEI. V was pared by 6 bases and J by 6 bases, with 8 bases between. The DNA for the CDR3 is TGTGCCAGCAGGGGGGGGGCTGAAGCTTTCTTT. Protein sequence: CASRGGAEAFF.

This clone was counted only a few times. The genes are TRBV19 and TRBJ1-1; 7 bases are shared with TRBD1. The germline V gene encodes CDR1 LNHDA and CDR2 SQIVND (reference sequence). The V segment lost 7 bases and the J segment 1 base; nucleotides outside the gene matches: 15. The CDR3 is 17 residues long. The CDR3, as DNA: TGTGCCAGTACCCCGGACAGGCCATATAGTCCGAACACTGAAGCTTTCTTT. The encoded protein is CASTPDRPYSPNTEAFF.